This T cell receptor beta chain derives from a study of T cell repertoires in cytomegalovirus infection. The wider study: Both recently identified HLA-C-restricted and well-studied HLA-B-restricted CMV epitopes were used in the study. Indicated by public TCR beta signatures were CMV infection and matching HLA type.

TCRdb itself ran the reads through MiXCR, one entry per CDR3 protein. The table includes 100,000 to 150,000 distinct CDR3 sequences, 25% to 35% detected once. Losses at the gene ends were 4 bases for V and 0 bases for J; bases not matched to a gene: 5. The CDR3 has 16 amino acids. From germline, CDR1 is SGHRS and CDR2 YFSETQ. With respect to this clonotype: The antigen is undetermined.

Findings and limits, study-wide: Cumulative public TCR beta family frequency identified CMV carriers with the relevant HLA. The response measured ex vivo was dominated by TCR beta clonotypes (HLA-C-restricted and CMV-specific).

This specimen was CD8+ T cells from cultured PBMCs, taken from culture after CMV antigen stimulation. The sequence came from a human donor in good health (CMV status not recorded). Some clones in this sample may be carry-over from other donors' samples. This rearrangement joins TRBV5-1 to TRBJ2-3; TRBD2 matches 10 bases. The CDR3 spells CASSPGTSVSTDTQYF. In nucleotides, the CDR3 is TGCGCCAGCAGCCCCGGGACTAGCGTTAGCACAGATACGCAGTATTTT.